These 21 T cell receptor beta chains were sequenced from one sample in a study of blood T cell repertoires in COVID-19. Assay used: immunoSEQ multiplex PCR; TCRdb lists only in-frame clones, some missing. The sample shows more than 250,000 clones, approximately 85% of them seen only once. Sequenced: peripheral blood. Receptors originate from a middle-aged man with active or convalescent COVID-19.

With regard to this clone: Different DNA sequences within this sample yield the same CDR3. J is TRBJ1-1 and V is TRBV5-1; 7 bases line up with TRBD1. The ends lost 3 bases at V and 4 bases at J; junction bases unmatched: 3. Germline V gene data show CDR1 as SGHRS and CDR2 as YFSETQ. The CDR3 runs to 13 residues. The CDR3 is CASSSQGGTEAFF. In nucleotides, the CDR3 is TGCGCCAGCAGCTCGCAGGGGGGCACTGAAGCTTTCTTT.

In this sample, this clone turned up once. This chain connects TRBV6-2 or TRBV6-3 to TRBJ1-1; a weak D match, TRBD1 (5 bases). This CDR3 contains 17 residues. CDR1 is MNHEY, CDR2 SVGEGT, per germline. V shed 3 bases and J shed 1 base, with 18 bases lying between them. CDR3 in amino acids: CASSYWQGVLGNTEAFF. The DNA for the CDR3 is TGTGCCAGCAGTTATTGGCAGGGCGTGCTAGGGAACACTGAAGCTTTCTTT.

The chain links TRBV12-3 or TRBV12-4 to TRBJ1-1, with 7 bases aligning to TRBD1. With V trimmed by 5 bases and J by 6 bases, 3 bases remained unmatched. The CDR3 runs to 12 residues. CDR3 nucleotides: TGTGCCAGCAGTCCAGGGGGTTCTGAAGCTTTCTTT. Protein: CASSPGGSEAFF.

The chain couples TRBV28 to TRBJ2-1; possibly TRBD2 for D (6 bases). Trimming removed 7 bases from V and 4 bases from J, with 17 bases in between. The CDR3 has 15 amino acids. The germline V gene encodes CDR1 MDHEN and CDR2 SYDVKM. CDR3 loop: CASTPADYVYNEQFF. CDR3 DNA sequence: TGTGCCAGCACCCCCGCGGACTACGTTTACAATGAGCAGTTCTTC.

The chain's CDR3 is CASSNVRGQGAGGELFF. DNA for the CDR3: TGTGCCAGCAGCAACGTCCGCGGACAGGGCGCGGGCGGGGAGCTGTTTTTT. The rearrangement joins TRBV11-2 to TRBJ2-2; 8 bases are shared with TRBD1. Per germline, CDR1 SGHAT and CDR2 FQNNGV. CDR3 length: 17 amino acids. V trimming: 5 bases; J trimming: 7 bases; junction bases outside the gene matches: 15.

This chain joins TRBV5-4 and TRBJ2-2; TRBD2 agrees at 7 bases. Losses at the gene ends were 1 base for V and 3 bases for J; bases not matched to a gene: 3. The CDR3 contains 15 residues. Germline V lookup: CDR1 SGHNT, CDR2 YYREEE (reference sequence). The CDR3 here is CASSLKAGHTGELFF. For the CDR3, the DNA is TGTGCCAGCAGCTTGAAAGCGGGACACACCGGGGAGCTGTTTTTT.

This chain joins TRBV19 and TRBJ2-6; D may be TRBD1 (6 bases). The CDR3 is 14 residues long. V dropped 7 bases and J dropped 3 bases, with 10 bases sitting between them. Germline V lookup: CDR1 LNHDA, CDR2 SQIVND (reference sequence). DNA for the CDR3: TGTGCCAGTATGAACAGGGTTGGGGCCAACGTCCTGACTTTC. It specifies CASMNRVGANVLTF.

The chain has TRBV20-1 and TRBJ1-5, with D possibly matching TRBD1 (5 bases). The CDR3 is made up of 10 amino acids. Germline V gene lookup returns CDR1 DFQATT and CDR2 SNEGSKA (reference sequence). V shed 6 bases and J shed 5 bases, with 5 bases lying between them. The CDR3 bases are TGCAGTGCCAGGGATCAGCCCCAGCATTTT. Protein product: CSARDQPQHF.

The chain carries TRBV18 and TRBJ1-5; TRBD1 is a possible D gene (6 bases). Trimming left V 3 bases short and J 4 bases short, with 10 bases between. The CDR3 extends over 14 amino acids. CDR1 KGHSH and CDR2 LQKENI come from the germline V gene. CDR3: CASSPDRQNQPQHF. The CDR3 DNA reads as TGTGCCAGCTCACCCGACAGGCAGAATCAGCCCCAGCATTTT.

The chain combines TRBV2 with TRBJ1-1, with 7 bases aligning to TRBD1. The CDR3 covers 16 residues. Germline loops: CDR1 SNHLY, CDR2 FYNNEI. Trimming at V came to 4 bases and at J to 0 bases, leaving 8 bases not matched to a gene. CDR3 nucleotides: TGTGCCAGCAGTGCCCGGACAGGACACATGAACACTGAAGCTTTCTTT. Its translation is CASSARTGHMNTEAFF.

This chain links TRBV15 with TRBJ2-5, with D perhaps matching TRBD2 (6 bases). Trimming left V 1 base short and J 7 bases short, with 16 bases between. This CDR3 region has 15 residues. CDR1 LNHNV and CDR2 YYDKDF come from the germline V gene (reference sequence). In DNA form, the CDR3 reads TGTGCCACCAGCAGAGGGGAGGCGGTGTCGGGGACCCAGTACTTC. Protein: CATSRGEAVSGTQYF.

The CDR3 loop reads CATSQQGYEQFF. The CDR3 DNA is TGTGCCACCAGTCAACAGGGGTATGAGCAGTTCTTC. This chain links TRBV24-1 with TRBJ2-1, with 7 bases matching TRBD1. Losses at the gene ends were 6 bases for V and 8 bases for J; bases not matched to a gene: 3. The CDR3 runs to 12 residues. Germline assignment: CDR1 KGHDR and CDR2 SFDVKD.

The chain employs TRBV6-1 and TRBJ1-4; D is perhaps TRBD1 (6 bases). This CDR3 contains 15 residues. Germline V gene sequence: CDR1 MNHNS, CDR2 SASEGT. Trimming took off 1 base at V and 0 bases at J, with 6 bases between the two ends. CDR3 region: CASSEGTATNEKLFF. The CDR3 coding sequence is TGTGCCAGCAGTGAAGGGACAGCAACTAATGAAAAACTGTTTTTT.

The rearrangement links TRBV6-5 to TRBJ1-4; D gene uncertain. The V gene's germline CDR1 is MNHEY and CDR2 SVGAGI. Trimming pared 4 bases from V and 2 bases from J, leaving 11 bases between. CDR3 length equals 15 residues. The chain's CDR3 is CASSSQMRTNEKLFF. CDR3 nucleotides: TGTGCCAGCAGTTCTCAGATGCGGACTAATGAAAAACTGTTTTTT.

This chain joins TRBV10-3 and TRBJ1-1; D is ambiguous. Germline V lookup: CDR1 ENHRY, CDR2 SYGVKD. The CDR3 consists of 15 residues. Trimming stripped 2 bases from V and 4 bases from J, with 14 bases between. CDR3 sequence: CAISENEGLSTEAFF. The CDR3 DNA follows: TGTGCCATCAGTGAGAATGAGGGTCTGAGCACTGAAGCTTTCTTT.

V is TRBV18 and J is TRBJ2-2; TRBD1 might be the D (5 bases). This CDR3 comprises 16 residues. V dropped 0 bases and J dropped 4 bases, with 12 bases sitting between them. Germline assignment: CDR1 KGHSH and CDR2 LQKENI. CDR3 DNA: TGTGCCAGCTCACCACCGATGAATAGGGGCACCGGGGAGCTGTTTTTT. This gives the protein CASSPPMNRGTGELFF.

The chain has TRBV29-1 and TRBJ1-1; 8 nucleotides line up with TRBD1. Germline-derived CDR1 and CDR2 are SQVTM and ANQGSEA. V dropped 1 base and J dropped 1; count of bases not matched to a gene: 8. This CDR3 contains 16 residues. CDR3 bases: TGCAGCGTTGAAGGAGGGACAGGAAAGGGGAACACTGAAGCTTTCTTT. This gives the protein CSVEGGTGKGNTEAFF.

The DNA for the CDR3 is TGTGCCAGCAGCTTAAGCAGGAATAATTCACCCCTCCACTTT. Amino acid sequence: CASSLSRNNSPLHF. J is TRBJ1-6 and V is TRBV7-9; no reliable D call. The germline V gene encodes CDR1 SEHNR and CDR2 FQNEAQ (reference sequence). V shed 2 bases and J shed 5 bases, with 7 bases lying between them. The CDR3 covers 14 residues.

The chain has TRBV9 and TRBJ1-2; tentative D call: TRBD1 (6 bases). The CDR3 has 14 amino acids. V lost 0 bases and J 5 bases, leaving 11 bases between the germline ends. From germline, CDR1 is SGDLS and CDR2 YYNGEE. This chain's CDR3 is CASSVDGGQYGYTF. The CDR3, as DNA: TGTGCCAGCAGCGTAGACGGGGGGCAGTATGGCTACACCTTC. Full variable domain (outside the CDR3, taken from reference TRBV9 and TRBJ1-2): DSGVTQTPKHLITATGQRVTLRCSPRSGDLSVYWYQQSLDQGLQFLIQYYNGEERAKGNILERFSAQQFPDLHSELNLSSLELGDSALYFCASSVDGGQYGYTFGSGTRLTVV.

The J gene is TRBJ2-7, the V gene TRBV14; 7 positions agree with TRBD1. Trimming cost V 1 base and J 2 bases; bases outside gene matches: 2. The CDR3 sequence is 14 residues long. Per germline, CDR1 SGHDN and CDR2 FVKESK. CDR3 loop: CASSQGTGAYEQYF. In DNA, the CDR3 is TGTGCCAGCAGCCAAGGGACAGGTGCCTACGAGCAGTACTTC. The whole variable domain, filled in from reference TRBV14 and TRBJ2-7, reads EAGVTQFPSHSVIEKGQTVTLRCDPISGHDNLYWYRRVMGKEIKFLLHFVKESKQDESGMPNNRFLAERTGGTYSTLKVQPAELEDSGVYFCASSQGTGAYEQYFGPGTRLTVT.

V is TRBV14 and J is TRBJ2-1; no clear D. CDR1 and CDR2 from the germline V gene are SGHDN and FVKESK. The CDR3 runs to 12 residues. Trimming took off 5 bases at V and 2 bases at J, with 4 bases between the two ends. CDR3 nucleotide sequence: TGTGCCAGCAGCATCACCTACAATGAGCAGTTCTTC. Protein product: CASSITYNEQFF.